The 20 T cell receptor beta chains below come from one sample, sequenced in a study of T cells in Graves' hyperthyroidism and ophthalmopathy. Template material for amplifying TCR beta CDR3 regions consisted of RNA transcripts. TCR CDR3 regions were first amplified by RT-PCR with HTBI primers. TCRdb used MiXCR to reprocess the multiplex PCR reads, holding one entry per CDR3 protein. The data show approximately 700,000 distinct CDR3 sequences, with roughly 15% seen just once and around 8% held by the top ten. Sequenced input: blood. The receptors come from a man younger than 35 with Graves' hyperthyroidism.

Worth noting for this clonotype: The junction shows a germline mismatch at one end, possibly a read error. The chain employs TRBV28 and TRBJ2-5, with 8 positions matching TRBD2. This CDR3 is 21 amino acids long. CDR1 and CDR2 (germline): MDHEN, SYDVKM. The CDR3 region has the DNA TGTGCCAGCGGTTTACAGGTCGGGAGGGCCTTCTCGGGGAGTCTGGGAGAGACCCAGTACTTC. Translation gives CASGLQVGRAFSGSLGETQYF.

This clonotype was seen repeatedly, ten times or more. V gene TRBV20-1 combines with J gene TRBJ2-1; D perhaps matches TRBD1 (5 bases). V lost 3 bases to trimming and J lost 4 bases, with 13 bases between them. CDR3 length equals 14 residues. Germline V gene lookup returns CDR1 DFQATT and CDR2 SNEGSKA (reference sequence). The chain's CDR3 is CSARKGLGYNEQFF. For the CDR3, the DNA is TGCAGTGCTAGGAAGGGGTTGGGATACAATGAGCAGTTCTTC.

This clonotype was seen only a few times. The rearrangement links TRBV28 to TRBJ1-5; D not certain. With 6 bases removed from V and 7 bases from J, the gap between germline ends came to 10 bases. This CDR3 is 12 amino acids long. The germline V gene encodes CDR1 MDHEN and CDR2 SYDVKM. This chain's CDR3 is CASRVGSQPQHF. DNA of the CDR3: TGTGCCAGCAGGGTAGGGAGCCAGCCCCAGCATTTT.

This clonotype was detected a few times. The gene calls are TRBV3-1 and TRBJ2-3, with TRBD2 identical over 9 bases. The ends lost 0 bases at V and 7 bases at J; junction bases unmatched: 5. This CDR3 region has 15 residues. Germline loops: CDR1 LGHDT, CDR2 YNNKEL (reference sequence). The CDR3 DNA sequence: TGTGCCAGCAGCCAAGAGGGACTAGCTCCGCATACGCAGTATTTT. This sequence encodes CASSQEGLAPHTQYF.

This clonotype appeared many times. The genes are TRBV11-1 and TRBJ1-6; D ambiguous. V lost 3 bases and J lost 7, with 7 bases in between. Germline assignment: CDR1 SGHAT and CDR2 FQDESV (reference sequence). The CDR3 is made up of 13 amino acids. CDR3 sequence reads: CASSLNRNSPLHF. The CDR3 nucleotides read TGTGCCAGCAGCTTGAATAGGAATTCACCCCTCCACTTT.

This clonotype was counted only a few times. The CDR3 sequence: CASSFGTGDEQYF. CDR3 nucleotide sequence: TGTGCCAGCAGCTTTGGGACAGGGGACGAGCAGTACTTC. This rearrangement joins TRBV7-8 to TRBJ2-7; 10 nucleotides align to TRBD1. V trimming: 3 bases; J trimming: 5 bases; junction bases outside the gene matches: 1. The CDR3 consists of 13 residues. Per germline, CDR1 SGHVS and CDR2 FQNEAQ.

Worth noting for this clonotype: A clone one base away is much larger, so this may be a read error. V is TRBV20-1 and J is TRBJ2-1, with 7 nucleotides matching TRBD2. The CDR3 extends over 14 amino acids. CDR1 and CDR2 (germline): DFQATT, SNEGSKA (reference sequence). V gave up 3 bases and J gave up 2 bases; unmatched junction bases: 4. The CDR3 DNA sequence: TGCAGTGCTAGTAATACTAGCGCCTACAATGAGCAGTTCTTC. It encodes CSASNTSAYNEQFF.

There are a few counts of this clonotype. The V call is TRBV14, the J call TRBJ2-2, with 12 bases matching TRBD1. CDR3 length: 18 residues. Losses at the gene ends were 4 bases for V and 7 bases for J; bases not matched to a gene: 13. Per the germline V gene, CDR1 is SGHDN and CDR2 is FVKESK. The CDR3 loop reads CASSPQSGTGGWGGELFF. In DNA form, the CDR3 reads TGTGCCAGCAGCCCCCAGTCCGGGACAGGGGGCTGGGGCGGGGAGCTGTTTTTT. The full variable domain, completed using reference TRBV14 and TRBJ2-2, is EAGVTQFPSHSVIEKGQTVTLRCDPISGHDNLYWYRRVMGKEIKFLLHFVKESKQDESGMPNNRFLAERTGGTYSTLKVQPAELEDSGVYFCASSPQSGTGGWGGELFFGEGSRLTVL.

This clonotype was counted a few times. With a much larger clone just one base away, this may be a read error. In DNA form, the CDR3 reads TGTGCCAGCCGGGACGGATCACAAGAGACCCAGTTCTTC. Translating it yields CASRDGSQETQFF. The chain uses TRBV28 and TRBJ2-5; D may correspond to TRBD1 or TRBD2 (5 bases each). Judging by the DNA end, TRBJ2-1 fits better; the J call may be wrong. CDR1 is MDHEN, CDR2 SYDVKM, per germline. The length of the CDR3 is 13 residues.

This rearrangement joins TRBV19 to TRBJ2-7, with 10 positions matching TRBD1. The CDR3 consists of 14 residues. The V segment lost 7 bases and the J segment 2 bases; nucleotides outside the gene matches: 5. Germline loops: CDR1 LNHDA, CDR2 SQIVND (reference sequence). The CDR3 DNA is TGTGCCAGTACCGGTGGGACAGGGGCCTACGAGCAGTACTTC. Protein: CASTGGTGAYEQYF.

This clonotype appeared many times. This chain connects TRBV20-1 to TRBJ2-3; TRBD2 matches at 8 bases. J lost 0 bases, V lost 4 bases, and 12 bases had no gene match. CDR1 DFQATT and CDR2 SNEGSKA come from the germline V gene (reference sequence). The CDR3 spans 17 residues. In DNA, the CDR3 is TGCAGTGCTAAACGACACCTAACTAGCGGAAGCACAGATACGCAGTATTTT. This translates into CSAKRHLTSGSTDTQYF.

The chain carries TRBV6-5 and TRBJ2-1, with D tentatively TRBD1 or TRBD2 (6 bases each). Germline CDR1 is MNHEY and CDR2 is SVGAGI. V dropped 2 bases and J dropped 4 bases, with 12 bases sitting between them. This CDR3 spans 15 amino acids. In DNA form, the CDR3 reads TGTGCCAGCAGTTACGGGGGGCTACGATACAATGAGCAGTTCTTC. This translates into CASSYGGLRYNEQFF.

This clonotype was seen many times. V usage is TRBV11-2 and J usage is TRBJ2-4; TRBD1 aligns across 8 bases. The CDR3 runs to 14 residues. The germline V gene has CDR1 SGHAT and CDR2 FQNNGV. V lost 4 bases, J lost 9 bases, and 8 bases stayed unmatched. This chain's CDR3 is CASSSDRGRGIQYF. CDR3 in DNA: TGTGCCAGCAGCTCCGACAGGGGACGAGGCATTCAGTACTTC. Full variable domain (outside the CDR3, taken from reference TRBV11-2 and TRBJ2-4): EAGVAQSPRYKIIEKRQSVAFWCNPISGHATLYWYQQILGQGPKLLIQFQNNGVVDDSQLPKDRFSAERLKGVDSTLKIQPAKLEDSAVYLCASSSDRGRGIQYFGAGTRLSVL.

This clonotype was counted only a few times. The V and J genes are TRBV5-1 and TRBJ2-5; TRBD2 matches 8 bases. V trimming: 5 bases; J trimming: 3 bases; junction bases outside the gene matches: 0. CDR1 SGHRS and CDR2 YFSETQ come from the germline V gene. There are 12 residues in the CDR3. CDR3 DNA: TGCGCCAGCAGGGGACTAGAAGAGACCCAGTACTTC. This translates into CASRGLEETQYF.

V usage is TRBV15 and J usage is TRBJ2-5, with D hard to call. This CDR3 is built from 14 residues. Trimming took off 5 bases at V and 0 bases at J, with 10 bases between the two ends. From germline, CDR1 is LNHNV and CDR2 YYDKDF (reference sequence). The CDR3 here is CATSRRSDQETQYF. CDR3 DNA: TGTGCCACCAGCCGAAGGTCTGACCAAGAGACCCAGTACTTC. The full variable domain, in which reference TRBV15 and TRBJ2-5 provide the parts outside the CDR3, is DAMVIQNPRYQVTQFGKPVTLSCSQTLNHNVMYWYQQKSSQAPKLLFHYYDKDFNNEADTPDNFQSRRPNTSFCFLDIRSPGLGDTAMYLCATSRRSDQETQYFGPGTRLLVL.

This clonotype showed up just a few times. The rearrangement joins TRBV11-2 to TRBJ2-1, with a possible D match to TRBD2 (5 bases). The CDR3 has 16 residues. Germline V gives CDR1 SGHAT, CDR2 FQNNGV. Trimming took off 3 bases at V and 3 bases at J, with 15 bases between the two ends. Written as DNA, the CDR3 is TGTGCCAGCAGCTTGTCCGGGCGGGTGAACTACAATGAGCAGTTCTTC. Translation gives CASSLSGRVNYNEQFF.

The chain has TRBV4-2 and TRBJ2-3, with a tentative D call TRBD2 (6 bases). This CDR3 is 17 amino acids long. Trimming removed 0 bases from V and 3 bases from J, with 16 bases in between. Germline CDR1 is LGHNA and CDR2 is YNFKEQ. The CDR3 DNA is TGTGCCAGCAGCCAAGATGGGGGGAGGTTGGGAACAGATACGCAGTATTTT. Translated: CASSQDGGRLGTDTQYF.

This clonotype was seen many times. V usage is TRBV3-1 and J usage is TRBJ2-7; D might be TRBD1 (6 bases). This CDR3 spans 13 amino acids. V was pared by 1 base and J by 2 bases, with 6 bases between. Per germline, CDR1 LGHDT and CDR2 YNNKEL (reference sequence). The CDR3 nucleotides read TGTGCCAGCAGCCAAGGGACAGCCTACGAGCAGTACTTC. It codes for CASSQGTAYEQYF.

This clonotype was seen only a few times. V and J are TRBV12-3 or TRBV12-4 and TRBJ1-5; the match to TRBD1 covers 8 bases. Trimming removed 5 bases from V and 6 bases from J; junction bases left unmatched: 15. The CDR3 runs 17 residues. CDR3 protein: CASSPTQGAIGGQPQHF. The CDR3 bases are TGTGCCAGCAGTCCAACTCAGGGGGCCATAGGGGGTCAGCCCCAGCATTTT.

The chain uses TRBV7-2 and TRBJ2-3, with D possibly matching TRBD2 (5 bases). From germline, CDR1 is SGHTA and CDR2 FQGNSA. V lost 4 bases, J lost 6 bases, and 11 bases lay in between. The CDR3 runs to 13 residues. Here the CDR3 reads CASSYLLADTQYF. CDR3 nucleotides: TGTGCCAGCAGCTACTTATTAGCGGATACGCAGTATTTT.